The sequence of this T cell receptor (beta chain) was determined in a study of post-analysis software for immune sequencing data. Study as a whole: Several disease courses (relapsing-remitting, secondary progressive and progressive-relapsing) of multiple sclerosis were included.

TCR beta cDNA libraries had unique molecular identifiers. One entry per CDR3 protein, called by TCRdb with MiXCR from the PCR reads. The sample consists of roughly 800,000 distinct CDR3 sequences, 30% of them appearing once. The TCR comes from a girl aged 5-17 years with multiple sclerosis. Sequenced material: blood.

Written as DNA, the CDR3 is TGCAGTGCTACGAGCGGGGGGGTGATAGATACGCAGTATTTT. This translates into CSATSGGVIDTQYF. The chain links TRBV20-1 to TRBJ2-3; 10 bases match TRBD2. This CDR3 has 14 amino acids. V gave up 4 bases and J gave up 5 bases; unmatched junction bases: 6. Germline V gives CDR1 DFQATT, CDR2 SNEGSKA (reference sequence).